This T cell receptor (beta chain) derives from a study of shared clonotypes between healthy human individuals. Some clones are missing from TCRdb's copy, which holds only in-frame ones; the method was immunoSEQ multiplex PCR. The sample records 1.4 million to 1.5 million clones, roughly 96% being singletons. CDR3 length: 15 amino acids. Germline CDR1 LNHDA, CDR2 SQIVND (reference sequence). Trimming shortened V by 6 bases and J by 4 bases, and 16 bases separated the two germline ends. V and J are TRBV19 and TRBJ2-1; D gene uncertain. The sample was naive CD4+ T cells sorted from blood. Sample subset: CD45RA+ positively selected. The receptor was derived from a man between 25 and 39 years old in good health. CDR3 sequence reads: CASRGDANPYNEQFF. CDR3 nucleotide sequence: TGTGCCAGTAGGGGTGACGCAAACCCTTACAATGAGCAGTTCTTC.